This TCR beta chain emerged from a study of T cell responses to AZD1222 COVID-19 vaccine. Study-level findings and limits: Mostly white British, mostly female donors; authors suggested clonal diversity may be underestimated.

Clones were sequenced by immunoSEQ multiplex PCR, and TCRdb holds only the in-frame ones, with some missing. The repertoire has 110,000 or so clones, just over 85% of them found once; the top ten carry 17%. About this clone: Its antigen is currently unknown.

The source material was peripheral blood, sampled 28 days after the second AZD1222 dose. The source of this sequence is an adult who received the AZD1222 COVID-19 vaccine.

The CDR3 spells CSASGGIRDRGQETQYF. CDR3 nucleotide sequence: TGCAGCGCTTCCGGGGGTATCCGGGACAGGGGGCAAGAGACCCAGTACTTC. The chain combines TRBV29-1 with TRBJ2-5, with 11 bases identical to TRBD1. Germline trimming cut 7 bases from V and 2 bases from J; bases unmatched to any gene: 15. CDR3 size: 17 residues. Looked up from germline, CDR1 is SQVTM and CDR2 is ANQGSEA.